The clone carrying this T cell receptor beta chain has just one count. The protocol was immunoSEQ multiplex PCR, while the TCRdb copy is restricted to in-frame clones and leaves out a portion. The sample consists of about 16,000 clones, almost 85% of them appearing once. This entry is derived from a study of blood T cell repertoires in COVID-19. The CDR3 extends over 11 amino acids. Germline CDR1 and CDR2: KGHSH and LQKENI. V dropped 1 base and J dropped 10 bases, with 4 bases sitting between them. The receptor was derived from a woman aged 70-85 years with active COVID-19. V gene TRBV18 combines with J gene TRBJ2-2; D not resolved. The sequenced sample consisted of peripheral blood. The CDR3: CASSPLKELFF. DNA of the CDR3: TGTGCCAGCTCACCACTTAAGGAGCTGTTTTTT.